The 25 T cell receptor beta chains presented below share a single source sample, sequenced in a study of blood T cell repertoires in COVID-19. Assay: immunoSEQ multiplex PCR; the TCRdb copy retains only in-frame clones and omits some. The sample shows 250,000 to 350,000 clones, about nine tenths of them seen only once. The source material was peripheral blood. The receptors here all came from a woman in her sixties with acute or convalescent COVID-19.

The V call is TRBV5-5, the J call TRBJ1-1; D gene uncertain. Germline CDR1 SGHKS, CDR2 YYEKEE (reference sequence). V lost 3 bases and J 2 bases, leaving 14 bases between the germline ends. The CDR3 sequence is 15 residues long. CDR3 bases: TGTGCCAGCAGCTCCCTGGTTACCACTAACACTGAAGCTTTCTTT. Encoded protein: CASSSLVTTNTEAFF.

The chain couples TRBV3-1 (or the pseudogene TRBV3-2) to TRBJ1-6; D remains unclear. In germline, CDR1 is LGHDT, CDR2 YNNKEL (reference sequence). This CDR3 is built from 10 residues. The CDR3 DNA follows: TGTCTACCGGGTAATTCACCCCTCCACTTT. Its translation: CLPGNSPLHF.

CDR3 sequence (DNA): TGTGCCAGCAGTGAACCGGACAGAGCTGAAGCTTTCTTT. Protein sequence: CASSEPDRAEAFF. The chain carries TRBV2 and TRBJ1-1; D is possibly TRBD1 (6 bases). Trimming shortened V by 2 bases and J by 6 bases, and 10 bases separated the two germline ends. CDR1 and CDR2 (germline): SNHLY, FYNNEI. The CDR3 loop spans 13 amino acids.

The count of this clone is one. The rearrangement links TRBV13 to TRBJ2-1, with D perhaps matching TRBD2 (6 bases). The CDR3 sequence is 16 residues long. The V end was cut by 2 bases, the J end by 1 base, with 12 bases between. Germline V gene lookup returns CDR1 PRHDT and CDR2 FYEKMQ (reference sequence). The CDR3 region is CASSLLEGRSYNEQFF. CDR3 coding DNA: TGTGCCAGCAGCTTATTGGAGGGGCGGTCCTACAATGAGCAGTTCTTC.

The chain is built from TRBV19 and TRBJ1-5; no reliable D call. V was trimmed by 0 bases and J by 3 bases, leaving 9 bases between them. The CDR3 sequence is 15 residues long. The germline V gene encodes CDR1 LNHDA and CDR2 SQIVND (reference sequence). Here the CDR3 reads CASSIDRGFNQPQHF. The CDR3, as DNA: TGTGCCAGTAGTATAGATCGGGGTTTCAATCAGCCCCAGCATTTT.

This chain uses TRBV7-6 with TRBJ1-3; 7 bases line up with TRBD1. V was pared by 8 bases and J by 4 bases, with 5 bases of the junction left unmatched. The CDR3 consists of 13 residues. Germline V CDR1 and CDR2: SGHVS, FNYEAQ. CDR3 in DNA: TGTGCCAGCTTCAGACAGGGAGGAAACACCATATATTTT. Translated: CASFRQGGNTIYF.

The chain is built from TRBV19 and TRBJ1-3; D might be TRBD1 (5 bases). Germline lookup yields CDR1 LNHDA and CDR2 SQIVND (reference sequence). This CDR3 is built from 14 residues. V was trimmed by 3 bases and J by 4 bases, leaving 10 bases between them. DNA of the CDR3: TGTGCCAGTAGTATCGGAGGGGACGGAAACACCATATATTTT. Amino acid sequence: CASSIGGDGNTIYF.

This sequence joins TRBV4-2 and TRBJ1-5, with 10 bases fitting TRBD1. The CDR3 is 15 amino acids. V dropped 4 bases and J dropped 3; count of bases not matched to a gene: 3. Germline CDR1 reads LGHNA; CDR2 reads YNFKEQ. The CDR3 spells CASSLGTGDNQPQHF. CDR3 DNA: TGTGCCAGCAGCCTTGGGACAGGGGACAATCAGCCCCAGCATTTT.

The DNA for the CDR3 is TGTGCCAGCAGTTTGGGGGAGGGAAACATTCAGTACTTC. Translating gives CASSLGEGNIQYF. The V and J genes are TRBV12-3 or TRBV12-4 and TRBJ2-4, with TRBD2 identical over 7 bases. This CDR3 has 13 amino acids. V shed 3 bases, J shed 6 bases, and the junction held 2 bases outside the gene matches.

The chain is built from TRBV11-1 and TRBJ2-5, with TRBD1 identical over 7 bases. Losses at the gene ends were 3 bases for V and 4 bases for J; bases not matched to a gene: 2. CDR3 size: 13 residues. Germline values: CDR1 SGHAT, CDR2 FQDESV (reference sequence). CDR3 amino acids: CASSFTGAETQYF. The CDR3 bases are TGTGCCAGCAGCTTTACAGGGGCAGAGACCCAGTACTTC.

This chain links TRBV9 with TRBJ2-1; 8 bases fit TRBD2. Germline CDR1 and CDR2: SGDLS and YYNGEE. The V segment lost 0 bases and the J segment 2 bases; nucleotides outside the gene matches: 4. This CDR3 is built from 16 residues. The chain's CDR3 is CASSVGGGQPYNEQFF. Here the CDR3 DNA reads TGTGCCAGCAGCGTAGGCGGGGGGCAGCCCTACAATGAGCAGTTCTTC.

This chain uses TRBV28 with TRBJ1-2; a possible D gene is TRBD1 (5 bases). V was shortened by 2 bases and J by 4 bases, with 11 bases between the two germline ends. Germline CDR1 reads MDHEN; CDR2 reads SYDVKM. The CDR3 loop spans 14 amino acids. This CDR3 reads CASSLMGQGYGYTF. CDR3 coding DNA: TGTGCCAGCAGTTTAATGGGGCAGGGCTATGGCTACACCTTC.

The chain uses TRBV6-1 and TRBJ1-3; no firm D call. The CDR3 is 14 residues long. Trimming pared 2 bases from V and 0 bases from J, leaving 5 bases between. Germline CDR1 and CDR2: MNHNS and SASEGT. The CDR3 DNA sequence: TGTGCCAGCAGTGAATCGAGCTCTGGAAACACCATATATTTT. It codes for CASSESSSGNTIYF.

This chain joins TRBV5-1 and TRBJ1-6; 8 bases line up with TRBD1. CDR3 length: 15 residues. The germline gives CDR1 SGHRS, CDR2 YFSETQ. Unmatched junction bases numbered 10, after V lost 4 bases and J lost 10 bases. CDR3 sequence: CASSRTGTFESPLHF. CDR3 sequence (DNA): TGCGCCAGCAGCCGGACAGGGACGTTTGAGTCACCCCTCCACTTT.

In nucleotides, the CDR3 is TGTGCCAGCAGTAAAGGGACAGGGGGAAACAATTCACCCCTCCACTTT. It specifies CASSKGTGGNNSPLHF. V and J are TRBV5-4 and TRBJ1-6; 11 nucleotides match TRBD1. Per the germline V gene, CDR1 is SGHNT and CDR2 is YYREEE (reference sequence). Trimming at V came to 5 bases and at J to 7 bases, leaving 8 bases not matched to a gene. The CDR3 sequence is 16 residues long.

The genes are TRBV19 and TRBJ1-1; D is undetermined. Germline V lookup: CDR1 LNHDA, CDR2 SQIVND (reference sequence). The CDR3 loop spans 14 amino acids. Deletions cut 9 bases from V and 0 bases from J, with 14 bases between. The CDR3 DNA is TGTGCCAGCATAAGGACTGGGATGAACACTGAAGCTTTCTTT. It yields the protein CASIRTGMNTEAFF.

A few counts support this clone. The chain is built from TRBV3-1 (or the pseudogene TRBV3-2) and TRBJ1-2; 9 bases are shared with TRBD1. CDR3 length: 15 amino acids. CDR1 is LGHDT, CDR2 YNNKEL, per germline (reference sequence). J was trimmed by 8 bases and V by 1 base; bases with no gene match: 8. CDR3 loop: CASSQVLQGAKGYTF. Here the CDR3 DNA reads TGTGCCAGCAGCCAAGTTTTACAGGGGGCGAAAGGCTACACCTTC.

The V and J genes are TRBV23-1 and TRBJ2-1, with TRBD2 matching over 9 bases. TRBV23-1 is filed as an ORF, its function uncertain. With 2 bases clipped from V and 3 bases from J, the junction kept 5 bases outside the gene matches. The CDR3 consists of 16 residues. CDR3 coding DNA: TGCGCCAGCAGTCAACTTAGCGGGAGCTTCTACAATGAGCAGTTCTTC. It encodes CASSQLSGSFYNEQFF.

CDR3 in amino acids: CASSQDKGDLAKNIQYF. The CDR3 DNA follows: TGTGCCAGCAGCCAAGATAAGGGGGACCTGGCCAAAAACATTCAGTACTTC. The chain couples TRBV4-2 to TRBJ2-4, with D possibly matching TRBD1 (6 bases). Trimming took 0 bases from V and 1 from J, leaving 13 bases between them. CDR3 length equals 17 residues. Germline V CDR1 and CDR2: LGHNA, YNFKEQ.

The chain joins TRBV28 to TRBJ1-5, with 8 bases aligning to TRBD1. CDR1 is MDHEN, CDR2 SYDVKM, per germline. V shed 5 bases, J shed 3 bases, and the junction held 6 bases outside the gene matches. The CDR3 is 15 residues long. The CDR3 reads CASSDGQGNNQPQHF. The CDR3 DNA sequence: TGTGCCAGCAGTGACGGACAGGGCAACAATCAGCCCCAGCATTTT.

V is TRBV28 and J is TRBJ1-4, with D uncertain. The CDR3 runs 13 residues. Germline CDR1 is MDHEN and CDR2 is SYDVKM. The V and J ends lost 7 bases and 4 bases respectively, with 10 bases between them. DNA for the CDR3: TGTGCCAGCAACAGTTTTATTAATGAAAAACTGTTTTTT. Translated: CASNSFINEKLFF.

The chain employs TRBV3-1 (or the pseudogene TRBV3-2) and TRBJ2-7; 10 nucleotides line up with TRBD2. The CDR3 sequence is 13 residues long. Germline CDR1 is LGHDT and CDR2 is YNNKEL (reference sequence). J lost 4 bases, V lost 6 bases, and 3 bases had no gene match. CDR3 DNA sequence: TGTGCCAGCAGTAGACTAGCGGGTTACGAGCAGTACTTC. It specifies CASSRLAGYEQYF.

CDR3 loop: CASSPAGVNTEAFF. The CDR3 bases are TGTGCCAGCTCACCAGCAGGGGTAAACACTGAAGCTTTCTTT. The chain uses TRBV18 and TRBJ1-1; tentative D call: TRBD1 (6 bases). The germline V gene has CDR1 KGHSH and CDR2 LQKENI. The CDR3 runs 14 residues. The V gene lost 2 bases and the J gene lost 2 bases, with 9 bases spanning the gap.

This rearrangement joins TRBV7-9 to TRBJ1-2; 9 nucleotides match TRBD1. The CDR3 is 14 residues long. Germline V gene sequence: CDR1 SEHNR, CDR2 FQNEAQ (reference sequence). With V trimmed by 4 bases and J by 4 bases, 4 bases remained unmatched. This CDR3 is CASSSGQGGYGYTF. CDR3 bases: TGTGCCAGCAGCTCGGGACAGGGTGGCTATGGCTACACCTTC.

The J gene is TRBJ2-7, the V gene TRBV7-9, with unresolved D. The CDR3 contains 15 residues. V shed 4 bases and J shed 1 base, with 14 bases lying between them. CDR1 is SEHNR, CDR2 FQNEAQ, per germline (reference sequence). The CDR3 nucleotides read TGTGCCAGCAGCTCCTTCCGATCCCAGTCCTACGAGCAGTACTTC. It is translated as CASSSFRSQSYEQYF.